This T cell receptor beta chain was recovered during a study of OX40 agonist ivuxolimab in advanced cancers. Study results and caveats: People who partly responded at 0.1-3.0 mg/kg had some of the least clonal expansion seen.

The length of the CDR3 is 15 residues. Trimming left V 0 bases short and J 5 bases short, with 13 bases between. Germline V CDR1 and CDR2: SEHNR, FQNEAQ (reference sequence). For this clone: Its antigen is unknown.

Sequencing was performed with immunoSEQ multiplex PCR; in TCRdb, only in-frame clones are kept and a portion is missing. The sample contains about 60,000 clones, approximately 94% of which appear only once. This sequence was found in an adult with an advanced solid tumor such as melanoma, head and neck, liver or kidney cancer. Sequenced here: CD4+ or CD8+ T cells sorted from blood, sampled in a trial of the OX40 agonist ivuxolimab. The V call is TRBV7-9, the J call TRBJ2-5; D uncertain. CDR3 sequence reads: CASSLAPRDRETQYF. CDR3 nucleotide sequence: TGTGCCAGCAGCTTAGCCCCGCGAGACCGGGAGACCCAGTACTTC.